This T cell receptor beta chain was identified in a study of human T cells and chemical hapten exposure. Background on the study: Patients, largely female, had alopecia areata, totalis or universalis.

Findings of the study overall: Compared to controls, expanded TCRs made significantly more large clusters of similar CDR3s.

The sample holds many counts of this clonotype. Its antigen is unidentified. The time point: patch test 2, 6 weeks after DPC sensitization. Treatment defined: therapeutic diphenylcyclopropenone sensitization with weekly scalp DPC. Venepuncture was done earlier than the placement of each patch test. People who gave samples had alopecia, were 18 to 70 years old, and were suitable for DPC. MiXCR, run by TCRdb on the RACE reads, gives a single entry per CDR3 protein. The data show roughly 96,000 distinct CDR3 sequences, about 9.6% seen once. CDR1 is SGHDT, CDR2 YYEEEE, per germline. The CDR3 is 18 amino acids. Losses at the gene ends were 0 bases for V and 2 bases for J; bases not matched to a gene: 6.

Specimen: whole blood, collected in connection with sensitization to the hapten diphenylcyclopropenone (DPC). The receptor was isolated from a woman between 35 and 50 years old with alopecia areata. Some clones in this sample may be carry-over from other donors' samples. The chain links TRBV5-6 to TRBJ2-1, with 12 bases that match TRBD2. The CDR3 nucleotides are TGTGCCAGCAGCTTGGTCTATCTAGCGGGAGGGCCCTACAATGAGCAGTTCTTC. This sequence encodes CASSLVYLAGGPYNEQFF.